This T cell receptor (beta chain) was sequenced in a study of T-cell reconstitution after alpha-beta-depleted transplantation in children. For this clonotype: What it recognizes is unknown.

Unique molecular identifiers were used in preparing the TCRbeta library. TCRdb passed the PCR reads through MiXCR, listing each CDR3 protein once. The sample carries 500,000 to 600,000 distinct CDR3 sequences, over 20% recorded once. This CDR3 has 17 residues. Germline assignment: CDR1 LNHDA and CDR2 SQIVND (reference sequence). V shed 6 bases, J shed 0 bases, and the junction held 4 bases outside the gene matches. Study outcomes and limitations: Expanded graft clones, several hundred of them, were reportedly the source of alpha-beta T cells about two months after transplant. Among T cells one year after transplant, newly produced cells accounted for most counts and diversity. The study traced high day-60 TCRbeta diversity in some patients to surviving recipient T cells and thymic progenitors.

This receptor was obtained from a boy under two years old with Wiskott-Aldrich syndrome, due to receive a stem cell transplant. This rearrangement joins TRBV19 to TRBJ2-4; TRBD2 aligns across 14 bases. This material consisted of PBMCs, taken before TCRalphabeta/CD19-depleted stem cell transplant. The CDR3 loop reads CASRTSGRALAKNIQYF. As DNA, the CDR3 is TGTGCCAGTAGGACTAGCGGGAGGGCCTTAGCCAAAAACATTCAGTACTTC.